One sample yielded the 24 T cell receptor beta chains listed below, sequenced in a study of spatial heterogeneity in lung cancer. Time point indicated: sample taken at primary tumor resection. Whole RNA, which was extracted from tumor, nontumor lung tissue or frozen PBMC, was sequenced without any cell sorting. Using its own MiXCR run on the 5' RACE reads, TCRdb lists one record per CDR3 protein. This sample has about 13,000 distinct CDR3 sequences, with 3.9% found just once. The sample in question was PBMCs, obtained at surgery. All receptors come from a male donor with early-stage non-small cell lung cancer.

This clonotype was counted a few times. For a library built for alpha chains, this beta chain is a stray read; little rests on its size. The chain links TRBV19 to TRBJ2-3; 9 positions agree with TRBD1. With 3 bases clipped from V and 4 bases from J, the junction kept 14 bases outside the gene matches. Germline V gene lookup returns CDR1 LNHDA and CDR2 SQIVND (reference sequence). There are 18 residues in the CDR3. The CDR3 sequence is CASSMAPRTGALADTQYF. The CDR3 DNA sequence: TGTGCCAGTAGTATGGCTCCTCGGACAGGGGCTTTGGCAGATACGCAGTATTTT.

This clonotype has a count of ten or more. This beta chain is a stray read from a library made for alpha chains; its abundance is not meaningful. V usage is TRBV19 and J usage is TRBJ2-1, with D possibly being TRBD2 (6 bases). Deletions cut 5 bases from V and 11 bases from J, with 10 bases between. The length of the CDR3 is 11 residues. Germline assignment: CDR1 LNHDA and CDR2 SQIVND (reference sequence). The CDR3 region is CASSVGLKQFF. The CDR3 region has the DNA TGTGCCAGTAGTGTGGGACTTAAGCAGTTCTTC.

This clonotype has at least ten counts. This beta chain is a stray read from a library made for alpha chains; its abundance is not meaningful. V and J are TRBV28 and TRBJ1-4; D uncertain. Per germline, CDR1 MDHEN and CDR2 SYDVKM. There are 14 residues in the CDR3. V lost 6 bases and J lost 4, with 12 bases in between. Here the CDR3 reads CASSHPPVNEKLFF. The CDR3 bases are TGTGCCAGCAGCCACCCCCCGGTTAATGAAAAACTGTTTTTT.

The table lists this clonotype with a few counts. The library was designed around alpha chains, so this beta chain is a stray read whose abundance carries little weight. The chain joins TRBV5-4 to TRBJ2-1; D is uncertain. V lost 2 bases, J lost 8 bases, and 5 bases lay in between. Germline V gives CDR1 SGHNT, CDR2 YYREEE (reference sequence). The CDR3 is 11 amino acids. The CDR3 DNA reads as TGTGCCAGCAGCTTTTCGTATGAGCAGTTCTTC. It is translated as CASSFSYEQFF. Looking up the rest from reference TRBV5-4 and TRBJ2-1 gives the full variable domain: ETGVTQSPTHLIKTRGQQVTLRCSSQSGHNTVSWYQQALGQGPQFIFQYYREEENGRGNFPPRFSGLQFPNYSSELNVNALELDDSALYLCASSFSYEQFFGPGTRLTVL.

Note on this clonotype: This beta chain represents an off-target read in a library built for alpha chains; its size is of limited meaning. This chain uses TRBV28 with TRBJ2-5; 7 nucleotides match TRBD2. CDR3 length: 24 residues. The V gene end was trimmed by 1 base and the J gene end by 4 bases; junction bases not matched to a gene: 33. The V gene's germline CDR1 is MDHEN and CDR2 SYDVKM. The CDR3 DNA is TGTGCCAGCAGTTTATTCCCCTCGGCCCGTTCCCCCGCAGCGGGATTTAGGGGTCGAGAGACCCAGTACTTC. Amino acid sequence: CASSLFPSARSPAAGFRGRETQYF. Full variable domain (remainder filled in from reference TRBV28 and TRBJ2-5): DVKVTQSSRYLVKRTGEKVFLECVQDMDHENMFWYRQDPGLGLRLIYFSYDVKMKEKGDIPEGYSVSREKKERFSLILESASTNQTSMYLCASSLFPSARSPAAGFRGRETQYFGPGTRLLVL.

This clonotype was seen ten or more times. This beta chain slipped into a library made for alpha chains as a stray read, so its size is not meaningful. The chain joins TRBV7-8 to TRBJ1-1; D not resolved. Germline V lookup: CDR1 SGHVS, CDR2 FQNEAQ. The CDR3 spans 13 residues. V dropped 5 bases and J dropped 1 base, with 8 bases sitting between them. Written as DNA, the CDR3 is TGTGCCAGCAGCCCCTACCCGAACACTGAAGCTTTCTTT. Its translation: CASSPYPNTEAFF.

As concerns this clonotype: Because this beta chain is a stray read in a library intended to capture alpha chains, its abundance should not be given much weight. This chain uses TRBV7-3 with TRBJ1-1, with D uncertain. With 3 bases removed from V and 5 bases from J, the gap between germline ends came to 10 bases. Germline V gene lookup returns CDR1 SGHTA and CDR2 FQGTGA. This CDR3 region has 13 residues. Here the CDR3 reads CASSFALGTEAFF. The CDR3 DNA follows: TGTGCCAGCAGCTTTGCGTTAGGGACTGAAGCTTTCTTT.

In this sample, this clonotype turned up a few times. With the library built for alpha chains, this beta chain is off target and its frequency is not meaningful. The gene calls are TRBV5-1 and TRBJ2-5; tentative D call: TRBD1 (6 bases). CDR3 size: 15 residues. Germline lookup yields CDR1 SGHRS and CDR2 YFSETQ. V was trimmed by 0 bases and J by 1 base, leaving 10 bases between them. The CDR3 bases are TGCGCCAGCAGCTTGGCCGGGACACCCCAAGAGACCCAGTACTTC. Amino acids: CASSLAGTPQETQYF.

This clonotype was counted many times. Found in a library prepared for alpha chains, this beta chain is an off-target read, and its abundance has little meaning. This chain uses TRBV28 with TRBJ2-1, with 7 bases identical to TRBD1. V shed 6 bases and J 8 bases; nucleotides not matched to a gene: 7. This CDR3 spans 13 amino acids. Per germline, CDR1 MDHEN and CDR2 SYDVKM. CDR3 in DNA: TGTGCCAGCAGCATAGGGGGCAGGGATGAGCAGTTCTTC. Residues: CASSIGGRDEQFF.

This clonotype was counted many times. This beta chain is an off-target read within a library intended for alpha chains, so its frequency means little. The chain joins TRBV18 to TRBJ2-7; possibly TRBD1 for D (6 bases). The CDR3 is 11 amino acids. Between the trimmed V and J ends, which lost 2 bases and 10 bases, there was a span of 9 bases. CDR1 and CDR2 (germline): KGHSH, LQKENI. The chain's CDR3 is CASSPEGEQYF. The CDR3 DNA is TGTGCCAGCTCACCAGAGGGGGAACAGTACTTC.

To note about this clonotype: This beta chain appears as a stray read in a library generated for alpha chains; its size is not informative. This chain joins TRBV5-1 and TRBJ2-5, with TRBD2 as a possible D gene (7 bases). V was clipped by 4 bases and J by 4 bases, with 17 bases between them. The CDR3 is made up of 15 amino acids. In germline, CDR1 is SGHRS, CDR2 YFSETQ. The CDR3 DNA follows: TGCGCCAGCAGCCCTGGTTGGGGGGGCAGAGAGACCCAGTACTTC. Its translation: CASSPGWGGRETQYF.

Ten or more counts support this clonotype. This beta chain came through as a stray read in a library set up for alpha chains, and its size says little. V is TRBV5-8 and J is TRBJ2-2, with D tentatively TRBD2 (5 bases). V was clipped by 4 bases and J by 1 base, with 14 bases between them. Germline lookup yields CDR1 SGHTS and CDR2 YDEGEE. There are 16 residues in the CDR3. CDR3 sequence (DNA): TGTGCCAGCAGCCCAGGAGGCGGACGGAACACCGGGGAGCTGTTTTTT. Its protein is CASSPGGGRNTGELFF.

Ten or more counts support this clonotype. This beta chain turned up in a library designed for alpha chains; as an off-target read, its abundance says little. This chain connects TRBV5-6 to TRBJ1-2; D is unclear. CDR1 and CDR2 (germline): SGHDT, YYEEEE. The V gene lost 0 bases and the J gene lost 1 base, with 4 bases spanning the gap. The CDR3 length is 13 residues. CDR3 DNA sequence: TGTGCCAGCAGCTTGGAAGTTAACTATGGCTACACCTTC. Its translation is CASSLEVNYGYTF.

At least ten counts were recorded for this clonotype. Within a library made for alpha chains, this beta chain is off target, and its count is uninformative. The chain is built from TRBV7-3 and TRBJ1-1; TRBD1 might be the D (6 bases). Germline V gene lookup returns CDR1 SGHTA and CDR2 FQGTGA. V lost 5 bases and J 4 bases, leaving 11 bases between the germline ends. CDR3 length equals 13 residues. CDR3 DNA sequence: TGTGCCAGCAGCCAAGTAGGGGGCACTGAAGCTTTCTTT. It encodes CASSQVGGTEAFF. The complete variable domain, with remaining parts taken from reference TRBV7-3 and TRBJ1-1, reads GAGVSQTPSNKVTEKGKYVELRCDPISGHTALYWYRQSLGQGPEFLIYFQGTGAADDSGLPNDRFFAVRPEGSVSTLKIQRTERGDSAVYLCASSQVGGTEAFFGQGTRLTVV.

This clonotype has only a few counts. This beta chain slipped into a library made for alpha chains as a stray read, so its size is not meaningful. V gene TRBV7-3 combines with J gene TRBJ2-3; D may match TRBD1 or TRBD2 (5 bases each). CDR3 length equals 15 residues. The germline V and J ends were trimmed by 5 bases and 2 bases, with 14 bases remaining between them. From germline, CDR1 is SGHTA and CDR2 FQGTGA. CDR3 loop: CASSPMGTITDTQYF. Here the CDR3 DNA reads TGTGCCAGCAGCCCAATGGGGACCATCACAGATACGCAGTATTTT.

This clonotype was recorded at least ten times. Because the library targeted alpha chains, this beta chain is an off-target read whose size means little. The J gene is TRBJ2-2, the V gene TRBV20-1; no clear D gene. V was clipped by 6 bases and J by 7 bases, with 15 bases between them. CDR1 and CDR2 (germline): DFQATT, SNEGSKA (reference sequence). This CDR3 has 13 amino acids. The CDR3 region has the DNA TGCAGTGCCCCTCGACCCGGAGACGGGGAGCTGTTTTTT. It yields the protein CSAPRPGDGELFF.

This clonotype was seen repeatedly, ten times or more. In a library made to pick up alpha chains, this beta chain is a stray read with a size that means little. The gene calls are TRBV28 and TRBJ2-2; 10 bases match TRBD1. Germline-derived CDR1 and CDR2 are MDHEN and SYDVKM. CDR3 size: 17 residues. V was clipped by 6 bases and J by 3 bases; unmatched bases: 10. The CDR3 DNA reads TGTGCCAGCAGCACGTCCTCGACAGGGGGCTACACCGGGGAGCTGTTTTTT. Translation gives CASSTSSTGGYTGELFF.

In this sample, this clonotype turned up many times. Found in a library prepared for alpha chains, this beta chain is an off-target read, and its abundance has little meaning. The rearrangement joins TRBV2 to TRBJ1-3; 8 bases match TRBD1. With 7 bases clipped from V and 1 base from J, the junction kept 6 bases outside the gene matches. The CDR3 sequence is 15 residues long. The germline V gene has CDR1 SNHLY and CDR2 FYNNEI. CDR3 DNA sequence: TGTGCCAGCAACCCCAGGACAGGGTCTGGAAACACCATATATTTT. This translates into CASNPRTGSGNTIYF.

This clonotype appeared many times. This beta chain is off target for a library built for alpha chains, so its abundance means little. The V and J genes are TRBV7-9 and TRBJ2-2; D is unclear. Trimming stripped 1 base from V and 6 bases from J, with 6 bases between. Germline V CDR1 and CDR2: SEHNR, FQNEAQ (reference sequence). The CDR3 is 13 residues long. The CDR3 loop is CASSLGRSGELFF. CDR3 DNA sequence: TGTGCCAGCAGCTTAGGGAGATCCGGGGAGCTGTTTTTT.

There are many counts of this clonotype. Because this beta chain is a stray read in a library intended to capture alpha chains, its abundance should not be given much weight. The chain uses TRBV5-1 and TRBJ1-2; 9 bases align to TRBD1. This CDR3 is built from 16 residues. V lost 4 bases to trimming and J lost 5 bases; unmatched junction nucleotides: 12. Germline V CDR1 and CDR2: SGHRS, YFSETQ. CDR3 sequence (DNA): TGCGCCAGCAGCCTCCACGGGTCACAGGGGGCGTATGGCTACACCTTC. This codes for CASSLHGSQGAYGYTF.

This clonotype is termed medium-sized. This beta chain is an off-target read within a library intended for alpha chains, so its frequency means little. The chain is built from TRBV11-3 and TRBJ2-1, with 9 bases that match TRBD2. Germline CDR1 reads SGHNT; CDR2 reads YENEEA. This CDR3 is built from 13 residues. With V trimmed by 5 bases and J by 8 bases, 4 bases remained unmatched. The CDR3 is CASSPGLADEQFF. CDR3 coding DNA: TGTGCCAGCAGCCCGGGACTAGCTGATGAGCAGTTCTTC.

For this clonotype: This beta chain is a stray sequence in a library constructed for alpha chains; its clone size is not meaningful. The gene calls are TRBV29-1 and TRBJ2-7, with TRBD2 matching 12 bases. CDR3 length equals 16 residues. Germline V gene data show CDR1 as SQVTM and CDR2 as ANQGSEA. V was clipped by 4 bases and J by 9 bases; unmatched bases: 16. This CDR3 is CSVGDAPGLAGTRQYF. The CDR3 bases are TGCAGCGTTGGGGATGCACCGGGACTAGCGGGTACTAGGCAGTACTTC.

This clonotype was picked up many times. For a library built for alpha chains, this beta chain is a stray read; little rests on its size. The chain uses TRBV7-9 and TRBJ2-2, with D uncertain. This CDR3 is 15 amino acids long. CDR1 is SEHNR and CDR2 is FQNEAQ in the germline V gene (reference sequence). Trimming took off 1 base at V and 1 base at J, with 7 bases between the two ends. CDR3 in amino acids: CASSLEGGNTGELFF. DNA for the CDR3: TGTGCCAGCAGCTTAGAGGGCGGGAACACCGGGGAGCTGTTTTTT.

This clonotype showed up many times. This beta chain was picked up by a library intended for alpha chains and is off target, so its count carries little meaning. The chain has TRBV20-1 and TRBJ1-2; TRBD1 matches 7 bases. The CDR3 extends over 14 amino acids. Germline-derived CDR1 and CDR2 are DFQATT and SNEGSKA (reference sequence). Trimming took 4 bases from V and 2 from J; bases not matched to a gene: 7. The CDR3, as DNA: TGCAGTGCTACTCTCCCAGGGGGGAACTATGGCTACACCTTC. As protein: CSATLPGGNYGYTF.